This passage covers 4 T cell receptor beta chains from one sample sequenced in a study of blood T cell repertoires in COVID-19. Profiling relied on immunoSEQ multiplex PCR, and the TCRdb table lists in-frame clones only, not all of them. This sample yields 95,000 to 110,000 clones, of which 75% to 90% are seen a single time; more than 10% belongs to the top ten. Sequenced sample: peripheral blood. Receptor source: a human donor in a cohort sampled during active COVID-19.

The chain is built from TRBV19 and TRBJ1-6; 10 nucleotides agree with TRBD1. CDR3 length equals 15 residues. CDR1 and CDR2 (germline): LNHDA, SQIVND (reference sequence). The V gene end was trimmed by 4 bases and the J gene end by 9 bases; junction bases not matched to a gene: 6. Here the CDR3 reads CASSTGQGRGSPLHF. The CDR3 DNA reads as TGTGCCAGTAGTACGGGACAGGGGAGGGGTTCACCCCTCCACTTT.

The V call is TRBV25-1, the J call TRBJ1-1; maybe TRBD1 (5 bases). The CDR3 extends over 15 amino acids. Between the trimmed V and J ends, which lost 3 bases and 5 bases, there was a span of 16 bases. The germline CDR1 and CDR2 sequences are MGHDK and SYGVNS. The DNA for the CDR3 is TGTGCCAGCAGTGAGCTCTCGGGGGTGCGGACTGAAGCTTTCTTT. Translated: CASSELSGVRTEAFF.

The table lists this clone with a few counts. The rearrangement links TRBV7-9 to TRBJ1-6; TRBD1 agrees at 10 bases. V was clipped by 5 bases and J by 7 bases; unmatched bases: 2. The CDR3 runs 14 residues. CDR1 is SEHNR and CDR2 is FQNEAQ in the germline V gene (reference sequence). The CDR3 DNA sequence: TGTGCCAGCAGCGAGGGACAGGGGAATTCACCCCTCCACTTT. This sequence encodes CASSEGQGNSPLHF. The full variable domain, its missing parts supplied by reference TRBV7-9 and TRBJ1-6, is DTGVSQNPRHKITKRGQNVTFRCDPISEHNRLYWYRQTLGQGPEFLTYFQNEAQLEKSRLLSDRFSAERPKGSFSTLEIQRTEQGDSAMYLCASSEGQGNSPLHFGNGTRLTVT.

The chain joins TRBV2 to TRBJ2-1, with no clear D. CDR1 is SNHLY and CDR2 is FYNNEI in the germline V gene. This CDR3 spans 15 amino acids. V lost 4 bases to trimming and J lost 0 bases, with 10 bases between them. The CDR3 nucleotides are TGTGCCAGCAGTGTGCAAGCCGACTCCTACAATGAGCAGTTCTTC. It translates to CASSVQADSYNEQFF.